The rows below give T cell receptor beta chains drawn from one sample of a study of Graves' ophthalmopathy and Graves' hyperthyroidism. Using its own MiXCR run on the multiplex PCR reads, TCRdb lists one record per CDR3 protein. The sample carries roughly 1.1 million distinct CDR3 sequences, about 36% recorded once. The source material was peripheral blood or thyroid tissue (not recorded which). The receptor set was obtained from an adult man with Graves' hyperthyroidism. Each CDR3 is given with its conserved first and last residue. Fields, in order: V gene, J gene, clone size, D gene, CDR3 DNA, CDR3 protein. A D gene is named only where the DNA matches it firmly. Clone size is not always given. Where it is, it says once, few, many or a class for expanded clones.

v_call: TRBV25-1
j_call: TRBJ1-1
clone_size: many
d_call: -
cdr3_nt: TGTGCCAGCAGTGAGGGGGTTCAAGCTTTCTTT
cdr3_aa: CASSEGVQAFF

v_call: TRBV5-1
j_call: TRBJ2-5
clone_size: -
d_call: -
cdr3_nt: TGCGCCAGCAGCTACAATAGTGTGGAGACCCAGTACTTC
cdr3_aa: CASSYNSVETQYF

v_call: TRBV28
j_call: TRBJ1-4
clone_size: few
d_call: TRBD1
cdr3_nt: TGTGCCAGCAGTAGACGACTGGGACAGAGTAATGAAAAACTGTTTTTT
cdr3_aa: CASSRRLGQSNEKLFF

v_call: TRBV20-1
j_call: TRBJ1-2
clone_size: many
d_call: -
cdr3_nt: TGCAGTGCTAGAGATCACCCCCGGAGGCAGGGTGCTAACTATGGCTACACCTTC
cdr3_aa: CSARDHPRRQGANYGYTF

v_call: TRBV10-3
j_call: TRBJ1-5
clone_size: -
d_call: TRBD1
cdr3_nt: TGTGCCATCAGTGTTGGGACAGGGGGCGCAGAGCCCCAGCATTTT
cdr3_aa: CAISVGTGGAEPQHF

v_call: TRBV19
j_call: TRBJ2-6
clone_size: -
d_call: -
cdr3_nt: TGTGCCAGTAGATCAGTGGGCTCTGGGGCCAACGTCCTGACTTTC
cdr3_aa: CASRSVGSGANVLTF

v_call: TRBV20-1
j_call: TRBJ1-2
clone_size: -
d_call: -
cdr3_nt: TGCAGTGCCAGCACCGGGGGGGGCGCGTGGGATGGCTACACCTTC
cdr3_aa: CSASTGGGAWDGYTF

v_call: TRBV10-3
j_call: TRBJ1-1
clone_size: -
d_call: TRBD1
cdr3_nt: TGTGCCATCAGAGGCGGGACAGCGAACACTGAAGCTTTCTTT
cdr3_aa: CAIRGGTANTEAFF

v_call: TRBV29-1
j_call: TRBJ2-7
clone_size: -
d_call: TRBD2
cdr3_nt: TGCAGCGTTGAACCCGGGACTAGCGGGAGTAGTGAGCAGTACTTC
cdr3_aa: CSVEPGTSGSSEQYF

v_call: TRBV9
j_call: TRBJ2-7
clone_size: many
d_call: TRBD1
cdr3_nt: TGTGCCAGCAGCAAGGGACAGCTCTACGAGCAGTACTTC
cdr3_aa: CASSKGQLYEQYF

v_call: TRBV20-1
j_call: TRBJ1-3
clone_size: many
d_call: -
cdr3_nt: TGCAGTGCTAGCCCCCTGATAGGGGGACCCTACTCTGGAAACACCATATATTTT
cdr3_aa: CSASPLIGGPYSGNTIYF

v_call: TRBV4-3
j_call: TRBJ2-7
clone_size: -
d_call: -
cdr3_nt: TGCGCCAGCAGTCGCGGACTGGGAAGCTCCTACGAGCAGTACTTC
cdr3_aa: CASSRGLGSSYEQYF

v_call: TRBV19
j_call: TRBJ2-7
clone_size: -
d_call: TRBD2
cdr3_nt: TGTGCCAGTAGTACCGACCTAGCGGGAGCCTACGAGCAGTACTTC
cdr3_aa: CASSTDLAGAYEQYF

v_call: TRBV2
j_call: TRBJ1-6
clone_size: many
d_call: TRBD1
cdr3_nt: TGTGCCAGCAGTGGTGGGACAGGGGGCCTCCCCCTCCACTTT
cdr3_aa: CASSGGTGGLPLHF

v_call: TRBV24-1
j_call: TRBJ2-3
clone_size: -
d_call: -
cdr3_nt: TGTGCCACCGCCGATTATACTAGCACAGATACGCAGTATTTT
cdr3_aa: CATADYTSTDTQYF

v_call: TRBV20-1
j_call: TRBJ1-1
clone_size: many
d_call: -
cdr3_nt: TGCAGTGCTAGTGCCAGGGCGAGCACTGAAGCTTTCTTT
cdr3_aa: CSASARASTEAFF

v_call: TRBV10-2
j_call: TRBJ2-5
clone_size: -
d_call: -
cdr3_nt: TGCGCCAGCAGTGAGTCTCTAGGTCAAGAGACCCAGTACTTC
cdr3_aa: CASSESLGQETQYF

v_call: TRBV11-2
j_call: TRBJ2-7
clone_size: -
d_call: -
cdr3_nt: TGTGCCAGCAGTTTTAATATGCGCGAGCAGTACTTC
cdr3_aa: CASSFNMREQYF

v_call: TRBV25-1
j_call: TRBJ1-3
clone_size: -
d_call: TRBD1
cdr3_nt: TGTGCCAGCAGTGAAAACACAGGGACAGCTGGAAACACCATATATTTT
cdr3_aa: CASSENTGTAGNTIYF

v_call: TRBV25-1
j_call: TRBJ1-2
clone_size: -
d_call: TRBD1
cdr3_nt: TGTGCCAGCAATATACAGGGGGCGTTCGACGGCTACACCTTC
cdr3_aa: CASNIQGAFDGYTF

v_call: TRBV7-6
j_call: TRBJ1-6
clone_size: once
d_call: -
cdr3_nt: TGTGCCAGCAGCTTAGGGGATGACGGAGATTATAATTCACCCCTCCACTTT
cdr3_aa: CASSLGDDGDYNSPLHF

v_call: TRBV9
j_call: TRBJ2-5
clone_size: many
d_call: -
cdr3_nt: TGTGCCAGCAGCGTAGGGGTCAGCGCCCAAGAGACCCAGTACTTC
cdr3_aa: CASSVGVSAQETQYF

v_call: TRBV9
j_call: TRBJ1-2
clone_size: -
d_call: -
cdr3_nt: TGTGCCAGCAGCGTAGTCGACCGCTACACCTTC
cdr3_aa: CASSVVDRYTF

v_call: TRBV20-1
j_call: TRBJ1-6
clone_size: few
d_call: TRBD1
cdr3_nt: TGCATAGCGGGACAGGGATATTCACCCCTCCACTTT
cdr3_aa: CIAGQGYSPLHF

v_call: TRBV14
j_call: TRBJ1-2
clone_size: -
d_call: -
cdr3_nt: TGTGCCAGCAGCCAAGCGTCGCTTTTGCAGGGGTTCACCTTC
cdr3_aa: CASSQASLLQGFTF

v_call: TRBV6-5
j_call: TRBJ1-2
clone_size: many
d_call: -
cdr3_nt: TGTGCCAGCAGGTCCGCCCAAGGGACTAACTATGGCTACACCTTC
cdr3_aa: CASRSAQGTNYGYTF

v_call: TRBV10-3
j_call: TRBJ2-3
clone_size: -
d_call: -
cdr3_nt: TGTGCCATCAGTCGAGCCGGGCACGGAAGCACAGATACGCAGTATTTT
cdr3_aa: CAISRAGHGSTDTQYF

v_call: TRBV11-2
j_call: TRBJ1-4
clone_size: many
d_call: -
cdr3_nt: TGTGCCAGCAGCTTGGTCTTTGAAAAACTGTTTTTT
cdr3_aa: CASSLVFEKLFF

v_call: TRBV20-1
j_call: TRBJ1-4
clone_size: -
d_call: -
cdr3_nt: TGCAGTGCTAGTCCCCCTTGGGGGGGGCGAAGCACTAATGAAAAACTGTTTTTT
cdr3_aa: CSASPPWGGRSTNEKLFF

v_call: TRBV5-1
j_call: TRBJ2-2
clone_size: -
d_call: -
cdr3_nt: TGCGCCAGCAGCTTGTTCAGTACAGGGTTTTCGTCCGGGGAGCTGTTTTTT
cdr3_aa: CASSLFSTGFSSGELFF

v_call: TRBV7-2
j_call: TRBJ1-2
clone_size: -
d_call: -
cdr3_nt: TGTGCCAGCAGCTTAGGAGGACTAGCGGGGATTGGCTACACCTTC
cdr3_aa: CASSLGGLAGIGYTF

v_call: TRBV12-3/TRBV12-4
j_call: TRBJ2-5
clone_size: -
d_call: -
cdr3_nt: TGTGCCAGCAGTTACTCCCTAGGTATCCAAGAGCCCCAGTACTTC
cdr3_aa: CASSYSLGIQEPQYF

v_call: TRBV7-2
j_call: TRBJ2-7
clone_size: -
d_call: TRBD1
cdr3_nt: TGTGCCAGCAGCGGTGACAGGGGGCTAGAGCAGTACTTC
cdr3_aa: CASSGDRGLEQYF

v_call: TRBV7-2
j_call: TRBJ1-5
clone_size: many
d_call: -
cdr3_nt: TGTGCCAGCAGCTTAGGATTTGGGGGTCAGCCCCAGCATTTT
cdr3_aa: CASSLGFGGQPQHF

v_call: TRBV19
j_call: TRBJ1-1
clone_size: many
d_call: TRBD1
cdr3_nt: TGTGCCAGTAGTATTAATCCAGGGGGCACTGAAGCTTTCTTT
cdr3_aa: CASSINPGGTEAFF

v_call: TRBV7-8
j_call: TRBJ2-5
clone_size: -
d_call: TRBD2
cdr3_nt: TGTGCCAGCAGCGCCGGGACTAGCGGGGGCCAAGAGACCCAGTACTTC
cdr3_aa: CASSAGTSGGQETQYF

v_call: TRBV9
j_call: TRBJ1-6
clone_size: many
d_call: TRBD1
cdr3_nt: TGTGCCAGCAGCGTAGGGGACAGTACTTATAATTCACCCCTCCACTTT
cdr3_aa: CASSVGDSTYNSPLHF

v_call: TRBV2
j_call: TRBJ1-1
clone_size: -
d_call: -
cdr3_nt: TGTGCCAGCAGGGGGTTGGATTTAACTGAAGCTTTCTTT
cdr3_aa: CASRGLDLTEAFF

v_call: TRBV7-7
j_call: TRBJ1-1
clone_size: few
d_call: -
cdr3_nt: TGTGCCAGCAGCTCCGGCCACAACACTGAAGCTTTCTTT
cdr3_aa: CASSSGHNTEAFF

v_call: TRBV12-3/TRBV12-4
j_call: TRBJ2-7
clone_size: -
d_call: TRBD1
cdr3_nt: TGTGCCAGCAGTTTACGACAGGGATTGGCCTACGAGCAGTACTTC
cdr3_aa: CASSLRQGLAYEQYF

v_call: TRBV20-1
j_call: TRBJ2-5
clone_size: -
d_call: -
cdr3_nt: TGCAGTGCTAAAAAACCCTCGGTGGGGGAGACCCAGTACTTC
cdr3_aa: CSAKKPSVGETQYF

v_call: TRBV7-4
j_call: TRBJ1-6
clone_size: -
d_call: TRBD1
cdr3_nt: TGTGCCACTCACAGGGGGCATTCACCCCTCCACTTT
cdr3_aa: CATHRGHSPLHF

v_call: TRBV10-3
j_call: TRBJ1-2
clone_size: -
d_call: TRBD1
cdr3_nt: TGTGCCATCAGAGGGACAGCCTCGGACCATGGCTACACCTTC
cdr3_aa: CAIRGTASDHGYTF

v_call: TRBV20-1
j_call: TRBJ1-6
clone_size: many
d_call: TRBD1
cdr3_nt: TGCAGTGCTAGGACAGGGTCGACTTCACCCCTCCACTTT
cdr3_aa: CSARTGSTSPLHF

v_call: TRBV20-1
j_call: TRBJ2-6
clone_size: many
d_call: -
cdr3_nt: TGCAGTGCTCTGGACGGCTCGGCCAACGTCCTGACTTTC
cdr3_aa: CSALDGSANVLTF

v_call: TRBV5-1
j_call: TRBJ2-7
clone_size: -
d_call: TRBD1
cdr3_nt: TGCGCCAGCAGCCGGACAGGGGATGGCTACGAGCAGTACTTC
cdr3_aa: CASSRTGDGYEQYF

v_call: TRBV12-3/TRBV12-4
j_call: TRBJ2-7
clone_size: few
d_call: -
cdr3_nt: TGTGCCAGCAGTGGGACGGGACCGTCGAAGCAGTACTTC
cdr3_aa: CASSGTGPSKQYF

v_call: TRBV20-1
j_call: TRBJ2-7
clone_size: once
d_call: TRBD1
cdr3_nt: TGCAGTGCTTCGCACACCGGGACAGGGCTTAGGTACGAGCAGTACTTC
cdr3_aa: CSASHTGTGLRYEQYF

v_call: TRBV7-9
j_call: TRBJ1-5
clone_size: many
d_call: TRBD1
cdr3_nt: TGTGCCCTCAAACCACGGGGACAGGGTAATCAGCCCCAGCATTTT
cdr3_aa: CALKPRGQGNQPQHF

v_call: TRBV7-3
j_call: TRBJ2-7
clone_size: -
d_call: -
cdr3_nt: TGTGCCAGCAGTTTAAGTGGGGAAGGCTACGAGCAGTACTTC
cdr3_aa: CASSLSGEGYEQYF